This TCR beta chain is from a study of T cells in Graves' hyperthyroidism and ophthalmopathy. This CDR3 has 14 amino acids. Trimming shortened V by 6 bases and J by 0 bases, and 9 bases separated the two germline ends. Germline CDR1 reads SGHAT; CDR2 reads FQNNGV. Authors of the study amplified TCR beta CDR3 regions from RNA transcripts. When the TCR CDR3 underwent first-round RT-PCR, the HTBI primer set was used. TCRdb reprocessed the multiplex PCR reads via MiXCR and lists one record per CDR3 protein. The sample yields 660,000 or so distinct CDR3 sequences, around 20% seen once. This clonotype occurred many times. Ophthalmopathy cases scored 3 or more on the Clinical Activity Score and 4 or more on NOSPECS grade, with duration below 3 months. Exclusion of patients followed from uncontrolled infection, other autoimmune disease, pregnancy or lactation. Fresh peripheral blood, 8 to 10 ml, was the source of the PBMCs.

The sample was blood. The rearrangement uses TRBV11-2 and TRBJ2-1, with a weak D call TRBD2 (5 bases). This clonotype was sampled from a man in his thirties or forties with Graves' ophthalmopathy. The CDR3 region has the DNA TGTGCCAGCAGGCCGGCGGGCTCCTACAATGAGCAGTTCTTC. Translated, it gives CASRPAGSYNEQFF.